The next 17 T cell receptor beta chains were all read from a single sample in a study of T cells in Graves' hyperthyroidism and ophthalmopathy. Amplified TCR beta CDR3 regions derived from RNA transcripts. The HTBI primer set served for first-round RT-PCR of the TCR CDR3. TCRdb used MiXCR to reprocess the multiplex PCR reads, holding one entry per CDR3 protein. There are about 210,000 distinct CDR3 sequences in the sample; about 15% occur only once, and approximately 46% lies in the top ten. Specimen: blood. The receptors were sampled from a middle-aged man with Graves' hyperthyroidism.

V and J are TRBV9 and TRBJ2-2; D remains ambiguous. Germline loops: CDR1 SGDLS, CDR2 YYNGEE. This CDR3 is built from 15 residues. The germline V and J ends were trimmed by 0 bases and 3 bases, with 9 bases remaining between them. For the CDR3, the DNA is TGTGCCAGCAGCGTAGAGGGCTCGCACACCGGGGAGCTGTTTTTT. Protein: CASSVEGSHTGELFF. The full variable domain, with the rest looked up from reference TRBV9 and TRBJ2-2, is DSGVTQTPKHLITATGQRVTLRCSPRSGDLSVYWYQQSLDQGLQFLIQYYNGEERAKGNILERFSAQQFPDLHSELNLSSLELGDSALYFCASSVEGSHTGELFFGEGSRLTVL.

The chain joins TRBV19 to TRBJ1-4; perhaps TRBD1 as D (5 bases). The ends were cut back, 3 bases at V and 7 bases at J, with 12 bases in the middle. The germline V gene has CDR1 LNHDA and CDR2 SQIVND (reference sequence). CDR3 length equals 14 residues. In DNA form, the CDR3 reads TGTGCCAGTAGTATGGCAGGGTCAGCTGAAAAACTGTTTTTT. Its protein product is CASSMAGSAEKLFF.

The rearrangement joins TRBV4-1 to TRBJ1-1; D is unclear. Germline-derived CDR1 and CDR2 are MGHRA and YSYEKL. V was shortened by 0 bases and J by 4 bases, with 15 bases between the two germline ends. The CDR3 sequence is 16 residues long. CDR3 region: CASSQDSQQVGTEAFF. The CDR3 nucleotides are TGCGCCAGCAGCCAAGATAGCCAGCAGGTGGGCACTGAAGCTTTCTTT.

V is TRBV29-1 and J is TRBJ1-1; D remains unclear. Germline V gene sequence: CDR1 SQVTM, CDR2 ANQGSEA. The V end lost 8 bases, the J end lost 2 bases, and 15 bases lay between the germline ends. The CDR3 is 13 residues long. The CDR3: CSSEGILNTEAFF. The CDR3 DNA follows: TGCAGCTCGGAGGGAATTCTAAACACTGAAGCTTTCTTT.

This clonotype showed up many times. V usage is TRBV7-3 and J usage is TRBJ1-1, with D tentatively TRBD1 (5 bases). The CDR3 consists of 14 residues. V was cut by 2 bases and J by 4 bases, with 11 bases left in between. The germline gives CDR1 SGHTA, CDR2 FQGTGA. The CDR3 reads CASSLLGRGTEAFF. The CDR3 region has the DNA TGTGCCAGCAGCTTATTGGGGAGGGGCACTGAAGCTTTCTTT.

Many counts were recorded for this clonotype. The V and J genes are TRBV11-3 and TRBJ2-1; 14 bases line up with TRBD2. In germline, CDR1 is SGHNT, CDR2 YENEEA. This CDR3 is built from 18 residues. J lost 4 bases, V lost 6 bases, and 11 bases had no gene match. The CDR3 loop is CASRKTGLAGGIYNEQFF. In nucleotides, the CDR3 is TGTGCCAGCAGAAAAACCGGACTAGCGGGAGGTATTTACAATGAGCAGTTCTTC.

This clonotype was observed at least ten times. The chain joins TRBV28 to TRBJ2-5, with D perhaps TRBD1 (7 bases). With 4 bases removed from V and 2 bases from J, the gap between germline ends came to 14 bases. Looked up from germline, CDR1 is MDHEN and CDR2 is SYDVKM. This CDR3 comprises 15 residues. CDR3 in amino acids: CASSYQGDLQETQYF. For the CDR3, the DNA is TGTGCCAGCAGTTACCAGGGGGACTTGCAAGAGACCCAGTACTTC.

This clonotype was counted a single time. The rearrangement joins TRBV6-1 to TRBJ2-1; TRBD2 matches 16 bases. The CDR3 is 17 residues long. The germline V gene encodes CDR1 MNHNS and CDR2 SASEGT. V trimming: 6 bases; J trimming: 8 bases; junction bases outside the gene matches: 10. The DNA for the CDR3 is TGTGCCAGCAGCATGGGACTAGCGGGAGGGCCGCCGGATGAGCAGTTCTTC. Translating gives CASSMGLAGGPPDEQFF.

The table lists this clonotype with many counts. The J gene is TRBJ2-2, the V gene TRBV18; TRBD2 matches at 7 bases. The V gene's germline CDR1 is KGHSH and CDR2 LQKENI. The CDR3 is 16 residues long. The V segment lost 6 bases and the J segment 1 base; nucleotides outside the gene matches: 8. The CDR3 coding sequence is TGTGCCAGCTCTCCCATAGCGGGCTGGAACACCGGGGAGCTGTTTTTT. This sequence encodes CASSPIAGWNTGELFF.

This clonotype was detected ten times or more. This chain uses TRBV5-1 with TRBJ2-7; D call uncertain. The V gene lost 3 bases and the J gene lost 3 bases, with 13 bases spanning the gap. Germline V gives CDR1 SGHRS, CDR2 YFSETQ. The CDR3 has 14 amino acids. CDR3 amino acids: CASSSKTPFYEQYF. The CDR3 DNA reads TGCGCCAGCAGCTCGAAGACGCCGTTCTACGAGCAGTACTTC.

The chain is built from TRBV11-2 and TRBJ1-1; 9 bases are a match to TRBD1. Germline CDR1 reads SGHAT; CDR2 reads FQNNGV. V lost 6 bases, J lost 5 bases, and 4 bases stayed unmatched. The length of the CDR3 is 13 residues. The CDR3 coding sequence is TGTGCCAGCAGTTACAGGGGGCTTACTGAAGCTTTCTTT. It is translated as CASSYRGLTEAFF. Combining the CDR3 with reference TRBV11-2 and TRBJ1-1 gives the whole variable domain EAGVAQSPRYKIIEKRQSVAFWCNPISGHATLYWYQQILGQGPKLLIQFQNNGVVDDSQLPKDRFSAERLKGVDSTLKIQPAKLEDSAVYLCASSYRGLTEAFFGQGTRLTVV.

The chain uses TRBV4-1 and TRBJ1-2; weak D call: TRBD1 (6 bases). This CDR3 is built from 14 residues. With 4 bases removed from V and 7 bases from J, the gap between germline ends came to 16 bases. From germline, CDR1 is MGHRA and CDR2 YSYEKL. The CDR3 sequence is CASSLLGGARGYTF. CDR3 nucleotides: TGCGCCAGCAGCCTCCTTGGGGGGGCGCGTGGCTACACCTTC.

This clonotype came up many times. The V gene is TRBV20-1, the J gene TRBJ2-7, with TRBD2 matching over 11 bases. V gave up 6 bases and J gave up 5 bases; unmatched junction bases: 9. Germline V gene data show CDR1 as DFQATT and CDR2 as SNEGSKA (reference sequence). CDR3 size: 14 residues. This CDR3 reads CSAVTSGRTDEQYF. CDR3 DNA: TGCAGTGCAGTTACTAGCGGGAGAACCGACGAGCAGTACTTC.

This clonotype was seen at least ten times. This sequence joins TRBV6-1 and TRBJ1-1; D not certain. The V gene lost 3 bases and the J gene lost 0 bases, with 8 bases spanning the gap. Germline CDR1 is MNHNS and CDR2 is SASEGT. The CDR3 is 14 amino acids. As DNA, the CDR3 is TGTGCCAGCAGTGATAATTCGATGAACACTGAAGCTTTCTTT. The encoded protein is CASSDNSMNTEAFF.

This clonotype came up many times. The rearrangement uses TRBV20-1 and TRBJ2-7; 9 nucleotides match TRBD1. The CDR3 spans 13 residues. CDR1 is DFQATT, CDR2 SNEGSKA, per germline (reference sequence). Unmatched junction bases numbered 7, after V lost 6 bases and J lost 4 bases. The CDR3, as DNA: TGCAGTGCCCGAGACAGGGGGAGGTACGAGCAGTACTTC. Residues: CSARDRGRYEQYF.

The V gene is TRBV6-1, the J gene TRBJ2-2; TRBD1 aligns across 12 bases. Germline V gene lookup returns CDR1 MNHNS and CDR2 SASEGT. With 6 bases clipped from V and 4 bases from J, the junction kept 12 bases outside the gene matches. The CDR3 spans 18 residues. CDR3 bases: TGTGCCAGCAGGGGACAGGGGGCTGCGCCTTACCCCACCGGGGAGCTGTTTTTT. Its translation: CASRGQGAAPYPTGELFF.

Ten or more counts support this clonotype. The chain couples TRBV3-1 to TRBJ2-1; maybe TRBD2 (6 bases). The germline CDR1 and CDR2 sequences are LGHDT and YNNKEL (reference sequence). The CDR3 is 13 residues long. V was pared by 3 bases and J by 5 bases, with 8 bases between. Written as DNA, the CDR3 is TGTGCCAGCAGCCAGACTAGGGACAATGAGCAGTTCTTC. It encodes CASSQTRDNEQFF.